This T cell receptor (beta chain) comes out of a study of shared clonotypes between healthy human individuals. Overall study results and limits: Rarefaction showed that sequencing of sorted subsets was incomplete (despite large depth). Naive subsets tended to show greater estimated richness than memory subsets. Lower generation probabilities were found for non-shared clonotypes than for those shared by all four donors.

Original processing notes: Filtering of immunoSEQ junctional sequences could not match full-length read filtering. Clones were sequenced by immunoSEQ multiplex PCR, and TCRdb holds only the in-frame ones, with some missing. The V and J calls and the clone size are those of that table, but D and trimming were determined from the DNA. The table lists approximately 350,000 clones, about 97% of them singletons. There are 12 residues in the CDR3. V was trimmed by 2 bases and J by 13 bases, leaving 12 bases between them. Germline CDR1 and CDR2: SNHLY and FYNNEI. A word on this clone: Its matching antigen is unknown.

The source is a man aged 25 to 40 in good health. Input material: memory CD8+ T cells sorted from blood. Documented subset: CD45RO+ cells pooled with CCR7-negative TemRA cells. J is TRBJ2-1 and V is TRBV2, with D unclear. CDR3 nucleotide sequence: TGTGCCAGCAGTGAATCCCGGGCGAGTCAGTTCTTC. Translating gives CASSESRASQFF.